This T cell receptor (beta chain) was found in a study of patients with pleural tuberculosis (dated by TCRdb to the mid-2010s). This clonotype was observed many times. The antigen this receptor binds is unknown. One base away there is no much larger clone; base qualities are not given. TCRdb lists the instrument as Illumina Genome Analyzer IIx. Using fastp at Q25 and MiXCR, TCRdb reprocessed the public reads and kept productive beta chains. Each record represents a unique CDR3 protein, reported with the most common genes and DNA among its rows. The sample table lists around 49,000 distinct CDR3 sequences, approximately 7.5% of them with a count of one. The ten largest clones add up to around 16% of the sample. The receptor's source is a human donor with pleural tuberculosis.

The CDR3 is CARSWGFYGYTF. In nucleotides, the sequence is TGTGCCAGATCGTGGGGCTTCTATGGCTACACCTTC. The sequence is built from TRBV28 and TRBJ1-2; the best D guess is TRBD1, with 5 bases matching. The CDR3, from cysteine to phenylalanine, totals 12 residues. Only the CDR3 DNA stays, 36 bases, in frame from base 1. The germline V gene gives CDR1 as MDHEN and CDR2 as SYDVKM. Deletion took 9 bases off V and 4 bases off J, with a span of 12 bases between the germline ends.